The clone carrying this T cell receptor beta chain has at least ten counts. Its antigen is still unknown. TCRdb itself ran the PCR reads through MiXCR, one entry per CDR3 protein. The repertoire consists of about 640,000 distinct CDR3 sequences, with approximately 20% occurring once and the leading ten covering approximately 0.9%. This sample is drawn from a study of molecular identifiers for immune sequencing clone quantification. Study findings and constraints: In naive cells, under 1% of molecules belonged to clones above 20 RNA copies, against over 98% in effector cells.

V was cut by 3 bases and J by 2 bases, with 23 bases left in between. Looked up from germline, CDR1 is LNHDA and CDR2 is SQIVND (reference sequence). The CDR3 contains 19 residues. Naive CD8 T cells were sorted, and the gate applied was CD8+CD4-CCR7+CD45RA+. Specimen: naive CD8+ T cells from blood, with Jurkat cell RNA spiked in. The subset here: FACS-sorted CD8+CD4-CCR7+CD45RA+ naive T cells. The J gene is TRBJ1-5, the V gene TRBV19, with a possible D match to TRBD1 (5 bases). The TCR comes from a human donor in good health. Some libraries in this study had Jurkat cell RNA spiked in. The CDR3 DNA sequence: TGTGCCAGTAGTATCGGCGGTCAGGGCGTTACGATCGGCAATCAGCCCCAGCATTTT. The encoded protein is CASSIGGQGVTIGNQPQHF.